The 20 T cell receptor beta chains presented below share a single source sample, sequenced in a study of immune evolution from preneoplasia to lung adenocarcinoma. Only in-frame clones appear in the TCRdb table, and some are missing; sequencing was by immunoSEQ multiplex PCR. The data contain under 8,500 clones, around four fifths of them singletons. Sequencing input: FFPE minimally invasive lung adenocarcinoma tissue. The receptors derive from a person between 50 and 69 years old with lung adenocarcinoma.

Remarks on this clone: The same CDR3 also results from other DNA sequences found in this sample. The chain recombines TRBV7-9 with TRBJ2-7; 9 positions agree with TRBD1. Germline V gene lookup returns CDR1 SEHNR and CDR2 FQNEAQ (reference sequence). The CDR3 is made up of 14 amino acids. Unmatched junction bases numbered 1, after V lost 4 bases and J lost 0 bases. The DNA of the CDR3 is TGTGCCAGCAGCTCGACAGGGGGCTCCTACGAGCAGTACTTC. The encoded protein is CASSSTGGSYEQYF. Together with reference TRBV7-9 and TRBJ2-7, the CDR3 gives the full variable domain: DTGVSQNPRHKITKRGQNVTFRCDPISEHNRLYWYRQTLGQGPEFLTYFQNEAQLEKSRLLSDRFSAERPKGSFSTLEIQRTEQGDSAMYLCASSSTGGSYEQYFGPGTRLTVT.

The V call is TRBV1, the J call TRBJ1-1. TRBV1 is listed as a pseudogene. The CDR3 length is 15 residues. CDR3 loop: CTSSRGSLMNTEAFF. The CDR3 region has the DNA TGCACCAGCAGTCGGGGGAGCCTTATGAACACTGAAGCTTTCTTT.

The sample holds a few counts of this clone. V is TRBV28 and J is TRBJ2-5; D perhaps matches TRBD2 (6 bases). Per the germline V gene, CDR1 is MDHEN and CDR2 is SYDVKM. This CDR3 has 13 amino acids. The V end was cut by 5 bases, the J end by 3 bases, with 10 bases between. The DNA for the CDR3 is TGTGCCAGCAGTCCAATAGCGGAAGAGACCCAGTACTTC. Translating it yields CASSPIAEETQYF.

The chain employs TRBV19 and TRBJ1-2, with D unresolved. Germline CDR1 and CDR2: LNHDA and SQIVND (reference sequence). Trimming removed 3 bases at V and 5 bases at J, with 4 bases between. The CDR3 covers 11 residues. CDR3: CASSIEYGYTF. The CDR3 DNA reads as TGTGCCAGTAGTATCGAGTATGGCTACACCTTC.

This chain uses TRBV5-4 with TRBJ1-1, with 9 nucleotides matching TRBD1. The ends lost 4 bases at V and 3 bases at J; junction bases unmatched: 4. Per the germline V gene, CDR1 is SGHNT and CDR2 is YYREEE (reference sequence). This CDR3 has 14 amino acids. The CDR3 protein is CASSRDRADTEAFF. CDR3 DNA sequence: TGTGCCAGCAGCCGGGACAGGGCAGACACTGAAGCTTTCTTT.

The CDR3 sequence is CASSTGEEGTEAFF. The CDR3 nucleotides are TGTGCCAGTTCAACAGGAGAGGAGGGCACTGAAGCTTTCTTT. The V call is TRBV6-4, the J call TRBJ1-1; D perhaps matches TRBD1 (5 bases). Germline V lookup: CDR1 MRHNA, CDR2 SNTAGT. Trimming stripped 9 bases from V and 4 bases from J, with 18 bases between. The CDR3 is 14 residues long.

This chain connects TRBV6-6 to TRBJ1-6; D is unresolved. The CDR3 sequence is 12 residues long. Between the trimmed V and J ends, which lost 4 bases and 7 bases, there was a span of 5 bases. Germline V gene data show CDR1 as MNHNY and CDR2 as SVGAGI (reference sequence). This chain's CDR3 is CASSSNNSPLHF. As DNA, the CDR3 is TGTGCCAGCAGTTCTAACAATTCACCCCTCCACTTT.

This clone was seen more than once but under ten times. The CDR3 reads CASSNTGGGGQPQHF. The CDR3 nucleotides read TGTGCCAGTAGTAATACAGGGGGCGGTGGTCAGCCCCAGCATTTT. The V call is TRBV19, the J call TRBJ1-5, with 9 bases lining up with TRBD1. After removal of 4 bases from V and 6 bases from J, the junction contained 7 bases not matched to a gene. The CDR3 length is 15 residues. Germline V gene lookup returns CDR1 LNHDA and CDR2 SQIVND (reference sequence).

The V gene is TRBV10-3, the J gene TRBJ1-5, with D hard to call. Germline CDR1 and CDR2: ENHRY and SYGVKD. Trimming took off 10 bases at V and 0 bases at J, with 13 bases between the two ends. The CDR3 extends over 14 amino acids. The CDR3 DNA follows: TGTGCCACCAACCGGGCTGATAGCAATCAGCCCCAGCATTTT. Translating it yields CATNRADSNQPQHF.

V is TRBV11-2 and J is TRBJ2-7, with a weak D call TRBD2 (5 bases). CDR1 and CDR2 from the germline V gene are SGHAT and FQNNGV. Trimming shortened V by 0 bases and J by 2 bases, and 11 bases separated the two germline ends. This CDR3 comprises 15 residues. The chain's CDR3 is CASSLERDGPYEQYF. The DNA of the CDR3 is TGTGCCAGCAGCTTAGAGAGGGATGGCCCCTACGAGCAGTACTTC.

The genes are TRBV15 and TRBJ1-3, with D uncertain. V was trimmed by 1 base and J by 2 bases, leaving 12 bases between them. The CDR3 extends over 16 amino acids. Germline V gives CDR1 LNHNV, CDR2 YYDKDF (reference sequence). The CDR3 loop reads CATSRGLIDAGNTIYF. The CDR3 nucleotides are TGTGCCACCAGCAGAGGGTTGATTGATGCTGGAAACACCATATATTTT.

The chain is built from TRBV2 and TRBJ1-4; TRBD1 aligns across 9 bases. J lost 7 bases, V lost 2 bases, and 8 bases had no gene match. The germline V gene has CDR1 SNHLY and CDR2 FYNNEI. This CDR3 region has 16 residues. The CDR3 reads CASSERATGGFEKLFF. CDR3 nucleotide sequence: TGTGCCAGCAGTGAACGGGCGACAGGGGGTTTTGAAAAACTGTTTTTT. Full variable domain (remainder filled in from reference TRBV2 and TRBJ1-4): EPEVTQTPSHQVTQMGQEVILRCVPISNHLYFYWYRQILGQKVEFLVSFYNNEISEKSEIFDDQFSVERPDGSNFTLKIRSTKLEDSAMYFCASSERATGGFEKLFFGSGTQLSVL.

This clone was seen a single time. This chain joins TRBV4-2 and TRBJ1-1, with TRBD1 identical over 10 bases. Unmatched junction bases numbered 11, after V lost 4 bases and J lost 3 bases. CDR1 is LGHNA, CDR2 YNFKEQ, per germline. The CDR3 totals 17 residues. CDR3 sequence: CASSLKRQGAGYTEAFF. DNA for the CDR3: TGTGCCAGCAGCCTAAAAAGACAGGGGGCAGGGTACACTGAAGCTTTCTTT.

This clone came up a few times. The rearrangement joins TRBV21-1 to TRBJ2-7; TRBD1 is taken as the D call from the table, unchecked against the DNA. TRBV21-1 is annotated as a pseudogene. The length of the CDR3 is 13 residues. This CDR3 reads CASSKDRHYEQYF. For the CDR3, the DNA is TGTGCCAGCAGCAAGGACAGACACTACGAGCAGTACTTC.

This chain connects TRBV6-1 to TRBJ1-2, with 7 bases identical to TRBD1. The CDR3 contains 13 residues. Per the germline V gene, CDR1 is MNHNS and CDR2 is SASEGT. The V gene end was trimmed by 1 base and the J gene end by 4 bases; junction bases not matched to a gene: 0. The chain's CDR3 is CASSEEGAYGYTF. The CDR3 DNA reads TGTGCCAGCAGTGAAGAGGGGGCCTATGGCTACACCTTC.

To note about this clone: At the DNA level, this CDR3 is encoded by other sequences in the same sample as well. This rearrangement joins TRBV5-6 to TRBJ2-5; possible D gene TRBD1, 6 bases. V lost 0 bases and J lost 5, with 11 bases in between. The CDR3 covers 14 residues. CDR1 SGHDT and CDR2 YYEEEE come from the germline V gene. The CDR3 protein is CASSLVGAGETQYF. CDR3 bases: TGTGCCAGCAGCTTGGTGGGGGCTGGGGAGACCCAGTACTTC.

The CDR3 bases are TGTGCCAGCAGTGACAGGGGGGCAGGGGGGTATGAAAAACTGTTTTTT. This gives the protein CASSDRGAGGYEKLFF. This chain connects TRBV25-1 to TRBJ1-4; 7 nucleotides line up with TRBD1. CDR1 and CDR2 from the germline V gene are MGHDK and SYGVNS. This CDR3 spans 16 amino acids. With V trimmed by 3 bases and J by 6 bases, 10 bases remained unmatched.

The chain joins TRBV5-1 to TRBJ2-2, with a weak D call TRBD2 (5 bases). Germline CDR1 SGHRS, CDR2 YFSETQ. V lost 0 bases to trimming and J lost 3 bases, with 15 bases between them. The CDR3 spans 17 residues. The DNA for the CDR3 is TGCGCCAGCAGCTTGGAAAGTGGCCGGGATTACACCGGGGAGCTGTTTTTT. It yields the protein CASSLESGRDYTGELFF.

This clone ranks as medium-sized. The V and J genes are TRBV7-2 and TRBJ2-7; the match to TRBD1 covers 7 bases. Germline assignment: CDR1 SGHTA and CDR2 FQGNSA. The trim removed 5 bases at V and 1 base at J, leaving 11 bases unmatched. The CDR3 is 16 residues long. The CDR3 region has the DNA TGTGCCAGCAGCCCCGCTCCGGGACAGACTTCCTACGAGCAGTACTTC. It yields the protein CASSPAPGQTSYEQYF. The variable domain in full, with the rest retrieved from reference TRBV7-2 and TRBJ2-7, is GAGVSQSPSNKVTEKGKDVELRCDPISGHTALYWYRQSLGQGLEFLIYFQGNSAPDKSGLPSDRFSAERTGGSVSTLTIQRTQQEDSAVYLCASSPAPGQTSYEQYFGPGTRLTVT.

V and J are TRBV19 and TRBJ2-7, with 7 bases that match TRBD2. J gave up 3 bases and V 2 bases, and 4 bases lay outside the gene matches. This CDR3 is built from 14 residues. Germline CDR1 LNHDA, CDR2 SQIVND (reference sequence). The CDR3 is CASSISGASYEQYF. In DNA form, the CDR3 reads TGTGCCAGTAGTATAAGCGGGGCTAGCTACGAGCAGTACTTC.